The entry below describes one TCR beta chain. Antigen: not known. The study ran its PCR with 60 Vbeta and 13 Jbeta primers. Data came from immunoSEQ multiplex PCR; TCRdb stores just in-frame clones and leaves some out. This table holds 110,000 or so clones, about 74% found once. V lost 3 bases to trimming and J lost 2 bases; unmatched junction nucleotides: 6. The CDR3 runs to 16 residues. Germline lookup yields CDR1 LGHNA and CDR2 YSLEER. The sample belongs to a study of cytomegalovirus exposure and HLA in healthy donors. Looking at the study overall: HLA-typed donors were the source of 82 million or so unique TCRs, which an early data release held. Regarding the study as a whole: Most subjects' HLA-A and HLA-B alleles were reportedly predicted from TCR beta sequences. With high specificity and sensitivity, the classifier reportedly diagnosed cytomegalovirus status. Rarity held for most TCR sequences, but there were some public TCRs that occurred in many donors.

Sample: PBMCs. This TCR was sampled from a female donor in good health and CMV-seronegative. The chain recombines TRBV4-3 with TRBJ2-5, with 10 bases lining up with TRBD2. CDR3 in DNA: TGCGCCAGCAGCCACTTAGCGGGGGGTATACAAGAGACCCAGTACTTC. Residues: CASSHLAGGIQETQYF.